Presented here are 32 T cell receptor beta chains from one specimen sequenced in a study of identical twins. Each CDR3 protein is one row after TCRdb ran MiXCR on the 5' RACE reads. In the table there are 1.5 million to 2 million distinct CDR3 sequences, under 35% of which are singletons. Sequenced sample: cord blood. The receptors derive from a newborn girl in good health.

The V gene is TRBV5-6, the J gene TRBJ2-3; TRBD2 matches at 9 bases. The CDR3 extends over 18 amino acids. The germline gives CDR1 SGHDT, CDR2 YYEEEE. With 0 bases clipped from V and 1 base from J, the junction kept 9 bases outside the gene matches. This chain's CDR3 is CASSLVGVTSGRTDTQYF. CDR3 in DNA: TGTGCCAGCAGCTTGGTGGGGGTGACTAGCGGACGCACAGATACGCAGTATTTT.

This clonotype turned up a few times. The V call is TRBV20-1, the J call TRBJ1-4; 7 positions agree with TRBD1. The ends lost 6 bases at V and 4 bases at J; junction bases unmatched: 5. The CDR3 is 13 residues long. Per the germline V gene, CDR1 is DFQATT and CDR2 is SNEGSKA (reference sequence). CDR3 residues: CSAPGQLNEKLFF. DNA of the CDR3: TGCAGTGCGCCGGGACAGCTTAATGAAAAACTGTTTTTT.

This clonotype was observed a handful of times. V is TRBV12-3 or TRBV12-4 and J is TRBJ2-3; 12 nucleotides line up with TRBD2. V was pared by 4 bases and J by 0 bases, with 8 bases of the junction left unmatched. The CDR3 totals 18 residues. In DNA form, the CDR3 reads TGTGCCAGCAGTTCTAGCGGGGGGGCCTCGCTTAGCACAGATACGCAGTATTTT. Its protein is CASSSSGGASLSTDTQYF.

The chain employs TRBV20-1 and TRBJ2-3, with TRBD2 matching over 8 bases. Germline CDR1 DFQATT, CDR2 SNEGSKA (reference sequence). Trimming cost V 4 bases and J 5 bases; bases outside gene matches: 5. CDR3 length equals 13 residues. The CDR3 nucleotides are TGCAGTGCTATCGGGGGGGCCATAGATACGCAGTATTTT. It is translated as CSAIGGAIDTQYF.

This clonotype appeared a few times. The chain links TRBV11-2 to TRBJ1-2, with 9 bases lining up with TRBD1. The trim removed 5 bases at V and 5 bases at J, leaving 6 bases unmatched. The CDR3 totals 14 residues. Germline V gene lookup returns CDR1 SGHAT and CDR2 FQNNGV. The DNA of the CDR3 is TGTGCCAGCAGCCCATTAGACAGGGGGTATGGCTACACCTTC. It translates to CASSPLDRGYGYTF.

In its sample, this clonotype was seen a few times. This chain connects TRBV28 to TRBJ2-7; 10 nucleotides line up with TRBD2. From germline, CDR1 is MDHEN and CDR2 SYDVKM. This CDR3 spans 15 amino acids. The V gene end was trimmed by 4 bases and the J gene end by 5 bases; junction bases not matched to a gene: 8. CDR3 sequence reads: CASSSGGLANDEQYF. The CDR3 region has the DNA TGTGCCAGCAGTTCCGGGGGACTAGCGAACGACGAGCAGTACTTC.

This clonotype was observed a few times. V gene TRBV27 combines with J gene TRBJ2-4; 9 bases align to TRBD2. The J segment lost 15 bases and the V segment lost 4 bases, leaving 13 bases of the junction unmatched. CDR3 length equals 14 residues. CDR1 MNHEY and CDR2 SMNVEV come from the germline V gene (reference sequence). The chain's CDR3 is CASSSPPSSGGLYF. The CDR3 DNA follows: TGTGCCAGCAGTTCTCCCCCAAGTAGCGGGGGACTGTACTTC.

This chain uses TRBV7-9 with TRBJ1-2; TRBD1 might be the D (5 bases). V was shortened by 5 bases and J by 2 bases, with 15 bases between the two germline ends. CDR1 and CDR2 from the germline V gene are SEHNR and FQNEAQ (reference sequence). The CDR3 covers 15 residues. CDR3 sequence reads: CASSDHTGRNYGYTF. DNA for the CDR3: TGTGCCAGCAGCGATCATACGGGACGGAACTATGGCTACACCTTC.

The rearrangement uses TRBV10-3 and TRBJ1-6; maybe TRBD1 (5 bases). Per the germline V gene, CDR1 is ENHRY and CDR2 is SYGVKD. Between the trimmed V and J ends, which lost 4 bases and 5 bases, there was a span of 6 bases. This CDR3 spans 13 amino acids. In nucleotides, the CDR3 is TGTGCCATCAGTGGGGGGGATAATTCACCCCTCCACTTT. It yields the protein CAISGGDNSPLHF.

This clonotype was observed a handful of times. This chain connects TRBV2 to TRBJ1-4, with a possible D match to TRBD1 (5 bases). This CDR3 comprises 13 residues. In germline, CDR1 is SNHLY, CDR2 FYNNEI. V was clipped by 10 bases and J by 5 bases, with 14 bases between them. The CDR3 DNA is TGTGCCAAGAGGGGACTTTGGAATGAAAAACTGTTTTTT. Amino acid sequence: CAKRGLWNEKLFF. Complete variable domain (other parts from reference TRBV2 and TRBJ1-4): EPEVTQTPSHQVTQMGQEVILRCVPISNHLYFYWYRQILGQKVEFLVSFYNNEISEKSEIFDDQFSVERPDGSNFTLKIRSTKLEDSAMYFCAKRGLWNEKLFFGSGTQLSVL.

This clonotype was seen a single time. The chain links TRBV20-1 to TRBJ2-4; 10 positions agree with TRBD2. Per the germline V gene, CDR1 is DFQATT and CDR2 is SNEGSKA (reference sequence). Losses at the gene ends were 1 base for V and 13 bases for J; bases not matched to a gene: 13. The CDR3 totals 15 residues. The CDR3: CSARVLAGVHNEQYF. CDR3 coding DNA: TGCAGTGCTAGAGTTCTAGCGGGAGTACACAATGAGCAGTACTTC.

There are a few counts of this clonotype. This chain links TRBV20-1 with TRBJ2-4; the match to TRBD1 covers 10 bases. The closer fit of TRBJ2-7 to the DNA end suggests the J call may be wrong. The germline CDR1 and CDR2 sequences are DFQATT and SNEGSKA (reference sequence). The CDR3 has 16 amino acids. The CDR3 coding sequence is TGCAGTGCGCAAGCCGGGACAGGGGTGTATTACTACGAGCAGTACTTC. It is translated as CSAQAGTGVYYYEQYF.

In its sample, this clonotype was seen many times. The junction does not match germline at one end; this may be a read error. The rearrangement uses TRBV5-1 and TRBJ2-7, with 12 bases identical to TRBD2. The germline CDR1 and CDR2 sequences are SGHRS and YFSETQ. The length of the CDR3 is 15 residues. DNA for the CDR3: TGTGCCAGCAGTTTAGCCCTAGCGGGAGGGCGCGAGCAGTACTTC. Translation gives CASSLALAGGREQYF.

The V gene is TRBV20-1, the J gene TRBJ1-5, with D perhaps matching TRBD1 (5 bases). Germline V gives CDR1 DFQATT, CDR2 SNEGSKA (reference sequence). The CDR3 contains 13 residues. The V and J ends lost 3 bases and 4 bases respectively, with 10 bases between them. CDR3 sequence (DNA): TGCAGTGCTAGCCCGGGACCGAATCAGCCCCAGCATTTT. Its protein is CSASPGPNQPQHF.

In its sample, this clonotype was seen a few times. Here the CDR3 reads CASSQAGLKTAKNIQYF. The CDR3 DNA reads TGTGCCAGCAGCCAAGCGGGGCTAAAAACTGCCAAAAACATTCAGTACTTC. The chain is built from TRBV3-1 and TRBJ2-4, with D possibly being TRBD1 or TRBD2 (5 bases each). The CDR3 is 17 amino acids. The V and J ends lost 1 base and 1 base respectively, with 14 bases between them. CDR1 LGHDT and CDR2 YNNKEL come from the germline V gene (reference sequence).

This sequence joins TRBV9 and TRBJ2-1; weak D call: TRBD2 (6 bases). CDR1 SGDLS and CDR2 YYNGEE come from the germline V gene. Trimming stripped 4 bases from V and 7 bases from J, with 21 bases between. CDR3 length: 16 amino acids. DNA of the CDR3: TGTGCCAGCAGCCCCAGACTAGGCGGGGCTGTGAATGAGCAGTTCTTC. Its translation: CASSPRLGGAVNEQFF.

This clonotype was detected a few times. V is TRBV27 and J is TRBJ1-1; 7 nucleotides line up with TRBD1. V was clipped by 5 bases and J by 9 bases; unmatched bases: 9. The CDR3 totals 13 residues. The germline V gene encodes CDR1 MNHEY and CDR2 SMNVEV (reference sequence). Here the CDR3 DNA reads TGTGCCAGCAGTCCGACCCGACAGGGCCAAGCTTTCTTT. Its protein is CASSPTRQGQAFF.

V and J are TRBV20-1 and TRBJ1-4; no clear D gene. The CDR3 is made up of 16 amino acids. Trimming pared 3 bases from V and 0 bases from J, leaving 14 bases between. Germline-derived CDR1 and CDR2 are DFQATT and SNEGSKA (reference sequence). The CDR3 reads CSASRFMFATNEKLFF. For the CDR3, the DNA is TGCAGTGCTAGCCGATTCATGTTTGCAACTAATGAAAAACTGTTTTTT.

The chain uses TRBV12-5 and TRBJ1-2; a weak D match, TRBD1 (6 bases). CDR3 length: 12 amino acids. V was trimmed by 5 bases and J by 7 bases, leaving 11 bases between them. The germline V gene encodes CDR1 LGHNT and CDR2 FRNRAP. The DNA for the CDR3 is TGTGCTAGTGGTGCAGGGGCGGGTGGCTACACCTTC. This encodes CASGAGAGGYTF. Full variable domain (rest looked up from reference TRBV12-5 and TRBJ1-2): DARVTQTPRHKVTEMGQEVTMRCQPILGHNTVFWYRQTMMQGLELLAYFRNRAPLDDSGMPKDRFSAEMPDATLATLKIQPSEPRDSAVYFCASGAGAGGYTFGSGTRLTVV.

This clonotype was counted a few times. The chain links TRBV27 to TRBJ1-5, with a tentative D call TRBD1 (5 bases). The V end was cut by 7 bases, the J end by 0 bases, with 13 bases between. The CDR3 extends over 15 amino acids. Germline-derived CDR1 and CDR2 are MNHEY and SMNVEV (reference sequence). The CDR3 spells CASTPGPYSNQPQHF. CDR3 bases: TGTGCCAGCACCCCGGGACCCTATAGCAATCAGCCCCAGCATTTT.

This chain links TRBV29-1 with TRBJ1-2, with 9 bases matching TRBD1. V was pared by 4 bases and J by 3 bases, with 12 bases of the junction left unmatched. Germline-derived CDR1 and CDR2 are SQVTM and ANQGSEA. The CDR3 loop spans 16 amino acids. The CDR3 protein is CSVVASGTGLYYGYTF. CDR3 bases: TGCAGCGTTGTGGCCTCCGGGACAGGGCTTTACTATGGCTACACCTTC.

Many counts were recorded for this clonotype. The chain uses TRBV28 and TRBJ2-7; the D call may be TRBD1 or TRBD2 (5 bases each). The CDR3 totals 11 residues. Germline V gene sequence: CDR1 MDHEN, CDR2 SYDVKM. V was trimmed by 4 bases and J by 10 bases, leaving 11 bases between them. CDR3 DNA sequence: TGTGCCAGCAGTTCCCGTAGGGACCAGTACTTC. It yields the protein CASSSRRDQYF.

V gene TRBV18 combines with J gene TRBJ1-1; tentatively, D is TRBD1 (5 bases). Per the germline V gene, CDR1 is KGHSH and CDR2 is LQKENI. The V gene lost 3 bases and the J gene lost 0 bases, with 11 bases spanning the gap. This CDR3 has 15 amino acids. CDR3 bases: TGTGCCAGCTCACCGACAGTGCCCCTGAACACTGAAGCTTTCTTT. It yields the protein CASSPTVPLNTEAFF. Supplemented by reference TRBV18 and TRBJ1-1, the full variable domain reads NAGVMQNPRHLVRRRGQEARLRCSPMKGHSHVYWYRQLPEEGLKFMVYLQKENIIDESGMPKERFSAEFPKEGPSILRIQQVVRGDSAAYFCASSPTVPLNTEAFFGQGTRLTVV.

Remarks on this clonotype: A junction end diverges from the germline sequence, so it may reflect a read error. V and J are TRBV28 and TRBJ2-5; D gene unclear. CDR3 length: 13 residues. In germline, CDR1 is MDHEN, CDR2 SYDVKM. CDR3 in amino acids: CASSLGRKEAQYF. The DNA of the CDR3 is TGTGCCAGCAGTTTAGGACGGAAAGAGGCCCAGTACTTC. The full variable domain, in which reference TRBV28 and TRBJ2-5 provide the parts outside the CDR3, is DVKVTQSSRYLVKRTGEKVFLECVQDMDHENMFWYRQDPGLGLRLIYFSYDVKMKEKGDIPEGYSVSREKKERFSLILESASTNQTSMYLCASSLGRKEAQYFGPGTRLLVL.

This chain uses TRBV7-2 with TRBJ2-2, with D unresolved. Trimming took off 1 base at V and 1 base at J, with 10 bases between the two ends. Per the germline V gene, CDR1 is SGHTA and CDR2 is FQGNSA. This CDR3 is 16 amino acids long. The CDR3 here is CASSLGEVRNTGELFF. In nucleotides, the CDR3 is TGTGCCAGCAGCTTAGGAGAGGTCAGGAACACCGGGGAGCTGTTTTTT.

The chain uses TRBV4-1 and TRBJ2-1; 9 positions agree with TRBD1. With 5 bases clipped from V and 8 bases from J, the junction kept 4 bases outside the gene matches. Germline CDR1 reads MGHRA; CDR2 reads YSYEKL. The CDR3 has 13 amino acids. CDR3 DNA sequence: TGCGCCAGCAGCGGGACAGGGATTGATGAGCAGTTCTTC. This codes for CASSGTGIDEQFF.

This chain uses TRBV12-3 or TRBV12-4 with TRBJ1-4, with TRBD1 as a possible D gene (5 bases). The length of the CDR3 is 13 residues. Deletions cut 5 bases from V and 6 bases from J, with 10 bases between. This chain's CDR3 is CASSRGGYEKLFF. The CDR3 DNA reads TGTGCCAGCAGTCGGGGGGGATATGAAAAACTGTTTTTT.

The V gene is TRBV11-2, the J gene TRBJ2-1; possibly TRBD2 for D (5 bases). The CDR3 spans 16 residues. Trimming pared 2 bases from V and 0 bases from J, leaving 11 bases between. Per germline, CDR1 SGHAT and CDR2 FQNNGV. The CDR3 DNA reads TGTGCCAGCAGCTTACTAGCAGCGAGCTCCTACAATGAGCAGTTCTTC. This encodes CASSLLAASSYNEQFF.

A remark on this clonotype: At one boundary the junction diverges from the germline segment, which might be a read error. This chain connects TRBV5-1 to TRBJ2-7; 10 bases map to TRBD2. Germline CDR1 and CDR2: SGHRS and YFSETQ. This CDR3 is built from 15 residues. The CDR3 region is CASSLVSGGYNEQYF. The DNA for the CDR3 is TGTGCCAGCAGCTTGGTTAGCGGGGGGTACAATGAGCAGTACTTC. The full variable domain, completed using reference TRBV5-1 and TRBJ2-7, is KAGVTQTPRYLIKTRGQQVTLSCSPISGHRSVSWYQQTPGQGLQFLFEYFSETQRNKGNFPGRFSGRQFSNSRSEMNVSTLELGDSALYLCASSLVSGGYNEQYFGPGTRLTVT.

This clonotype was counted many times. The chain links TRBV29-1 to TRBJ2-3, with TRBD2 identical over 13 bases. The germline gives CDR1 SQVTM, CDR2 ANQGSEA. Trimming removed 8 bases from V and 5 bases from J; junction bases left unmatched: 7. The CDR3 contains 14 residues. The CDR3 sequence: CSTGLAGARDTQYF. DNA for the CDR3: TGCAGCACAGGACTAGCGGGAGCGAGAGATACGCAGTATTTT.

This CDR3 reads CASSRTGFDSPLHF. The CDR3 DNA reads TGCGCCAGCAGCCGGACAGGGTTTGATTCACCCCTCCACTTT. The V and J genes are TRBV5-1 and TRBJ1-6; 8 bases fit TRBD1. Germline V gene lookup returns CDR1 SGHRS and CDR2 YFSETQ. Losses at the gene ends were 4 bases for V and 8 bases for J; bases not matched to a gene: 5. CDR3 length equals 14 residues.

The V and J genes are TRBV27 and TRBJ1-6; D is uncertain. CDR1 is MNHEY, CDR2 SMNVEV, per germline (reference sequence). Between the trimmed V and J ends, which lost 7 bases and 0 bases, there was a span of 10 bases. CDR3 size: 15 residues. CDR3 protein: CASTRRSSYNSPLHF. The CDR3 region has the DNA TGTGCCAGCACCCGAAGATCCTCCTATAATTCACCCCTCCACTTT.